This is a list of T cell receptor beta chains from one sample in a study of shared clonotypes between healthy human individuals. Clones were sequenced by immunoSEQ multiplex PCR, and TCRdb holds only the in-frame ones, with some missing. The data contain approximately 1.5 million clones, approximately 98% of them singletons. Material for sequencing was naive CD4+ T cells sorted from blood. These receptors all stem from a man aged 25-45 years in good health. The CDR3 runs from the conserved cysteine through the conserved F or W. The order of the fields is CDR3 protein, J gene, V gene.

CDR3aa: CAWSVRWGDEQYF
j_gene: TRBJ2-7
v_gene: TRBV30

CDR3aa: CASSPGLVVYEQYF
j_gene: TRBJ2-7
v_gene: TRBV4-1

CDR3aa: CSVHRDGYNEQFF
j_gene: TRBJ2-1
v_gene: TRBV29-1

CDR3aa: CASSVGAGAFTDTQYF
j_gene: TRBJ2-3
v_gene: TRBV9

CDR3aa: CASSPGGLAGNPQETQYF
j_gene: TRBJ2-5
v_gene: TRBV11-3

CDR3aa: CASSLGIQGPDTQYF
j_gene: TRBJ2-3
v_gene: TRBV11-2

CDR3aa: CASSLSGGTSNNEQFF
j_gene: TRBJ2-1
v_gene: TRBV7-3

CDR3aa: CASSLGLLHGTENTGELFF
j_gene: TRBJ2-2
v_gene: TRBV7-8

CDR3aa: CASSLIAGHTNEQFF
j_gene: TRBJ2-1
v_gene: TRBV7-2

CDR3aa: CASSINNQPQHF
j_gene: TRBJ1-5
v_gene: TRBV19

CDR3aa: CAWSKGAEKLFF
j_gene: TRBJ1-4
v_gene: TRBV30

CDR3aa: CASSSRSNTDTQYF
j_gene: TRBJ2-3
v_gene: TRBV5-4

CDR3aa: CASSLGLANRQFF
j_gene: TRBJ2-1
v_gene: TRBV11-3

CDR3aa: CASSLRDRGLRVNTGELFF
j_gene: TRBJ2-2
v_gene: TRBV14

CDR3aa: CASSGRRDRLSGANVLTF
j_gene: TRBJ2-6
v_gene: TRBV9

CDR3aa: CASSEYRVSRPGNTIYF
j_gene: TRBJ1-3
v_gene: TRBV2

CDR3aa: CASSSTGSTEAFF
j_gene: TRBJ1-1
v_gene: TRBV5-1

CDR3aa: CASSITVATEAFF
j_gene: TRBJ1-1
v_gene: TRBV7-9

CDR3aa: CASTKTPGQPQHF
j_gene: TRBJ1-5
v_gene: TRBV28

CDR3aa: CASSGGGDEQFF
j_gene: TRBJ2-1
v_gene: TRBV7-6

CDR3aa: CASSRGSVGYTF
j_gene: TRBJ1-2
v_gene: TRBV7-9

CDR3aa: CAIWTGVNEKLFF
j_gene: TRBJ1-4
v_gene: TRBV6-6

CDR3aa: CASSLLGLKHNEQFF
j_gene: TRBJ2-1
v_gene: TRBV5-4

CDR3aa: CAWSRTGTSGNTIYF
j_gene: TRBJ1-3
v_gene: TRBV30

CDR3aa: CASSNPGLAASSYEQYF
j_gene: TRBJ2-7
v_gene: TRBV18

CDR3aa: CASSPEGETQYF
j_gene: TRBJ2-5
v_gene: TRBV11-2

CDR3aa: CASSLPTGGEWANVLTF
j_gene: TRBJ2-6
v_gene: TRBV11-2

CDR3aa: CASEFGPGPGRGYTF
j_gene: TRBJ1-2
v_gene: TRBV28

CDR3aa: CASSEGLQNYNEQFF
j_gene: TRBJ2-1
v_gene: TRBV5-1

CDR3aa: CSALWDEQYF
j_gene: TRBJ2-7
v_gene: TRBV20-1

CDR3aa: CASRLNTEAFF
j_gene: TRBJ1-1
v_gene: TRBV25-1

CDR3aa: CASSWLLAGESDTQYF
j_gene: TRBJ2-3
v_gene: TRBV7-2

CDR3aa: CASSYSPSGRHEQYF
j_gene: TRBJ2-7
v_gene: TRBV6-5

CDR3aa: CASTNAGGGIQYF
j_gene: TRBJ2-4
v_gene: TRBV5-1

CDR3aa: CASSLGSLWLPYTGELFF
j_gene: TRBJ2-2
v_gene: TRBV11-2

CDR3aa: CATSRGQEQETQYF
j_gene: TRBJ2-5
v_gene: TRBV15

CDR3aa: CASSRAGLAVYEQYF
j_gene: TRBJ2-7
v_gene: TRBV6-6

CDR3aa: CASSPVGQGSNYGYTF
j_gene: TRBJ1-2
v_gene: TRBV18

CDR3aa: CASSYLWTSGRGNEQFF
j_gene: TRBJ2-1
v_gene: TRBV5-1

CDR3aa: CASSKQGSGELFF
j_gene: TRBJ2-2
v_gene: TRBV11-2

CDR3aa: CASMLKRGRGELFF
j_gene: TRBJ2-2
v_gene: TRBV19

CDR3aa: CAWNSDSRPFSGANVLTF
j_gene: TRBJ2-6
v_gene: TRBV30

CDR3aa: CASSIDGQENQPQHF
j_gene: TRBJ1-5
v_gene: TRBV19

CDR3aa: CASSRLTGYPEQFF
j_gene: TRBJ2-1
v_gene: TRBV6-6

CDR3aa: CASSIVSGVRETQYF
j_gene: TRBJ2-5
v_gene: TRBV19

CDR3aa: CASSERYGQGGSAGYTF
j_gene: TRBJ1-2
v_gene: TRBV2

CDR3aa: CAISSQGATYNEQFF
j_gene: TRBJ2-1
v_gene: TRBV10-3

CDR3aa: CASSVSSRGSDTQYF
j_gene: TRBJ2-3
v_gene: TRBV7-8

CDR3aa: CASSLRGPDEQYF
j_gene: TRBJ2-7
v_gene: TRBV5-4

CDR3aa: CASKNSGSSYNEQFF
j_gene: TRBJ2-1
v_gene: TRBV4-1

CDR3aa: CASSLGTSVSYEQYF
j_gene: TRBJ2-7
v_gene: TRBV5-1

CDR3aa: CASSSPGTRNYEQYF
j_gene: TRBJ2-7
v_gene: TRBV28

CDR3aa: CASSRTGAGGYTF
j_gene: TRBJ1-2
v_gene: TRBV28

CDR3aa: CASRPLPGTSESWEQFF
j_gene: TRBJ2-1
v_gene: TRBV7-9

CDR3aa: CASSSPGGVGTGELFF
j_gene: TRBJ2-2
v_gene: TRBV28

CDR3aa: CASSQMGTVNTEAFF
j_gene: TRBJ1-1
v_gene: TRBV5-1

CDR3aa: CASSSGRGYSNQPQHF
j_gene: TRBJ1-5
v_gene: TRBV7-2

CDR3aa: CSVHSKSSYEQYF
j_gene: TRBJ2-7
v_gene: TRBV29-1

CDR3aa: CASSLLTSGGANTGELFF
j_gene: TRBJ2-2
v_gene: TRBV7-9